This TCR beta chain came from a study of shared clonotypes between healthy human individuals. The CDR3 totals 16 residues. The trim removed 5 bases at V and 1 base at J, leaving 8 bases unmatched. In germline, CDR1 is MGHRA, CDR2 YSYEKL. Naive CD8 cells, CD45RO-negative and positively selected for CCR7, excluded terminally differentiated effector memory CD45RA+ cells. Method: immunoSEQ multiplex PCR; TCRdb's copy keeps in-frame clones and lacks some. The sample lists approximately 600,000 clones; 95% were seen once. Sequencing input: naive CD8+ T cells sorted from blood. The TCR was taken from a woman under 40 in good health. The rearrangement links TRBV4-1 to TRBJ2-7; 10 bases agree with TRBD2. The CDR3 DNA reads TGCGCCAGCAGCTCGCGACTAGCGGGCAAATCCTACGAGCAGTACTTC. Its translation: CASSSRLAGKSYEQYF.